This record covers a single T cell receptor (beta chain). Clones were read by immunoSEQ multiplex PCR, and TCRdb kept only the in-frame ones, dropping some. This repertoire shows under 70,000 clones, around 80% found once; its top ten account for around 1.1%. These data come from a study of memory CD4+ T cells and cytomegalovirus serostatus. The sort gate was single viable CD3+CD4+CD8-CD45RO+ cells for memory CD4+ T cells. After thawing, CD4+ T cells were positively selected. V lost 2 bases and J lost 0, with 12 bases in between. The CDR3 has 16 residues. Per the germline V gene, CDR1 is SGHRS and CDR2 is YFSETQ.

This rearrangement joins TRBV5-1 to TRBJ2-1; D perhaps matches TRBD2 (5 bases). This TCR was recovered from an adult in good health and CMV-seronegative. Material for sequencing was memory CD4+ T cells from blood. CDR3: CASSFGPGSSYNEQFF. Here the CDR3 DNA reads TGCGCCAGCAGCTTCGGTCCGGGGAGCTCCTACAATGAGCAGTTCTTC.